A single sample is the source of the 11 T cell receptor beta chains below, sequenced in a study of blood T cells in healthy people across ages. The second PCR ran about 6 to 11 cycles with a sample-barcoded 5' primer and J-beta primers. TCRdb redid the calling of the 5' RACE reads with MiXCR, one entry per CDR3 protein. This sample carries about 810,000 distinct CDR3 sequences, around 36% of them seen once, and the ten largest clones take 13%. The sequencing input was blood. These receptors were obtained from a man aged 18 to 30 in good health.

This clonotype was picked up many times. This chain uses TRBV3-1 with TRBJ2-3, with 11 positions matching TRBD1. In germline, CDR1 is LGHDT, CDR2 YNNKEL (reference sequence). The trim removed 4 bases at V and 1 base at J, leaving 4 bases unmatched. This CDR3 is built from 16 residues. The CDR3 DNA reads as TGTGCCAGCAGCCTTCGGACAGGGGGCGGCACAGATACGCAGTATTTT. Translation gives CASSLRTGGGTDTQYF.

This clonotype came up a few times. V gene TRBV6-2 or TRBV6-3 combines with J gene TRBJ1-2; 7 nucleotides line up with TRBD1. Germline CDR1 MNHEY, CDR2 SVGEGT. This CDR3 has 15 amino acids. Trimming took 5 bases from V and 6 from J; bases not matched to a gene: 12. The DNA of the CDR3 is TGTGCCAGCAGTCGTGGGCCACAGGGGAAGAATGGCTACACCTTC. Translating it yields CASSRGPQGKNGYTF.

This rearrangement joins TRBV5-1 to TRBJ2-2; D uncertain. V was clipped by 0 bases and J by 8 bases, with 11 bases between them. Germline CDR1 is SGHRS and CDR2 is YFSETQ. The CDR3 runs 14 residues. CDR3 sequence (DNA): TGCGCCAGCAGCTTGGTTCGGCAATCAGGGGAGCTGTTTTTT. Protein: CASSLVRQSGELFF.

A few counts support this clonotype. The chain recombines TRBV29-1 with TRBJ1-1; D call uncertain. Germline CDR1 reads SQVTM; CDR2 reads ANQGSEA. The germline V and J ends were trimmed by 3 bases and 1 base, with 6 bases remaining between them. The CDR3 contains 12 residues. CDR3 residues: CSVEEANTEAFF. CDR3 in DNA: TGCAGCGTTGAGGAGGCGAACACTGAAGCTTTCTTT. The complete variable domain, with remaining parts taken from reference TRBV29-1 and TRBJ1-1, reads SAVISQKPSRDICQRGTSLTIQCQVDSQVTMMFWYRQQPGQSLTLIATANQGSEATYESGFVIDKFPISRPNLTFSTLTVSNMSPEDSSIYLCSVEEANTEAFFGQGTRLTVV.

Many counts were recorded for this clonotype. The chain combines TRBV7-2 with TRBJ2-3, with 8 bases fitting TRBD1. This CDR3 region has 16 residues. Germline-derived CDR1 and CDR2 are SGHTA and FQGNSA. V shed 2 bases, J shed 7 bases, and the junction held 11 bases outside the gene matches. CDR3 loop: CASSLLPGTGPHTQYF. The CDR3 nucleotides are TGTGCCAGCAGCTTACTACCCGGGACAGGTCCGCATACGCAGTATTTT.

V gene TRBV7-9 combines with J gene TRBJ2-1; D unclear. The CDR3 runs to 12 residues. Germline V gene lookup returns CDR1 SEHNR and CDR2 FQNEAQ (reference sequence). V lost 5 bases and J 10 bases, leaving 12 bases between the germline ends. The CDR3 DNA reads as TGTGCCAGCAGCCCCTGGCCTCAGGAGCAGTTCTTC. Amino acids: CASSPWPQEQFF.

The count of this clonotype is one. V usage is TRBV5-5 and J usage is TRBJ2-7, with TRBD2 matching over 11 bases. Germline CDR1 reads SGHKS; CDR2 reads YYEKEE (reference sequence). This CDR3 has 16 residues. V lost 4 bases, J lost 7 bases, and 13 bases stayed unmatched. The CDR3 spells CASSRGLAALSDEQYF. CDR3 nucleotide sequence: TGTGCCAGCAGCCGGGGACTAGCGGCGCTTTCGGATGAGCAGTACTTC.

There are a few counts of this clonotype. The chain joins TRBV12-3 or TRBV12-4 to TRBJ2-2, with 10 nucleotides matching TRBD1. The CDR3 spans 15 residues. V was clipped by 4 bases and J by 3 bases; unmatched bases: 2. CDR3 coding DNA: TGTGCCAGCAGTTGGGGGACAGGGGACACCGGGGAGCTGTTTTTT. The encoded protein is CASSWGTGDTGELFF.

The chain couples TRBV5-1 to TRBJ2-5; D ambiguous. The CDR3 runs to 16 residues. V was trimmed by 0 bases and J by 11 bases, leaving 23 bases between them. Germline V gives CDR1 SGHRS, CDR2 YFSETQ. The CDR3 loop is CASSLEWRPAYNEQYF. The CDR3 nucleotides read TGCGCCAGCAGCTTGGAGTGGCGGCCCGCCTACAATGAGCAGTACTTC.

This clonotype occurred a few times. The chain employs TRBV20-1 and TRBJ2-6; D perhaps matches TRBD2 (5 bases). This CDR3 has 20 amino acids. Germline V gives CDR1 DFQATT, CDR2 SNEGSKA (reference sequence). The V gene lost 5 bases and the J gene lost 0 bases, with 26 bases spanning the gap. CDR3 loop: CSAGTPLRGNLYSGANVLTF. Written as DNA, the CDR3 is TGCAGTGCTGGAACTCCGTTAAGAGGGAATCTATACTCTGGGGCCAACGTCCTGACTTTC.

This clonotype was counted only a few times. The chain recombines TRBV10-3 with TRBJ1-2, with D perhaps TRBD1 (6 bases). V dropped 2 bases and J dropped 5 bases, with 12 bases sitting between them. Germline CDR1 reads ENHRY; CDR2 reads SYGVKD. The CDR3 totals 14 residues. This CDR3 reads CAISETRGGYGYTF. In DNA, the CDR3 is TGTGCCATCAGTGAGACGAGGGGGGGGTATGGCTACACCTTC.